Detailed here is one T cell receptor beta chain. The CDR3 length is 17 residues. This sample was included in a study of blood T cell repertoires in COVID-19. Study context: Whether acute or convalescent, the COVID-19 samples came from the United States, Italy and Spain.

The participants were between roughly 18 and 89 years old and came from some 25 US areas. What the recovered Cohort 3 donors had was two negative PCRs, clearance, or symptom resolution. As originally analysed: Cell counts per sample came from amplifying reference gene primers. The assay was immunoSEQ multiplex PCR, and TCRdb's table has in-frame clones only and misses some. V and J calls and clone size are copied from that table; D and trimming were computed from the DNA. The table has some 400,000 clones, roughly nine tenths seen once; the top ten hold roughly 1.1%. The sequencing input was PBMCs or T cells enriched from blood (not recorded which). The clonotype was recovered from a man younger than 45 who had recovered from COVID-19. The rearrangement joins TRBV21-1 to TRBJ1-6; the table assigns TRBD1, which was not confirmed against the DNA. TRBV21-1 is reported as a pseudogene. DNA for the CDR3: TGTGCCAGCAGGACCCCCGGGACAGGGGGCCCGAATTCACCCCTCCACTTT. Translated, it gives CASRTPGTGGPNSPLHF.